This T cell receptor (beta chain) was retrieved from a study of human T cells and chemical hapten exposure. Background on the study: Mostly female, the patients presented with alopecia areata, totalis or universalis.

Time point here: patch test 3, about 24 weeks after DPC sensitization. Sample treatment: therapeutic diphenylcyclopropenone sensitization with weekly scalp DPC. The V gene's germline CDR1 is SGHTA and CDR2 FQGNSA. J gave up 0 bases and V 0 bases, and 3 bases lay outside the gene matches. This CDR3 has 17 residues. This clonotype was found a few times. Its antigen is not known. Study-level findings and limits: Following DPC sensitization, TCRs present above 1 in 1000 frequency showed no change.

TCRdb fed the RACE reads into MiXCR, producing one record per CDR3 protein. The sample includes tens of thousands of distinct CDR3 sequences, over 8.5% of them seen just once. The sample consisted of whole blood, taken in connection with sensitization to the hapten diphenylcyclopropenone (DPC). This chain links TRBV7-2 with TRBJ2-1; 9 nucleotides line up with TRBD2. The TCR was taken from a woman aged 50 to 60 with alopecia areata. Some clones in this sample may be carry-over from other donors' samples. For the CDR3, the DNA is TGTGCCAGCAGCTTAGCGTCACTAGCGGGCTCCTACAATGAGCAGTTCTTC. Protein sequence: CASSLASLAGSYNEQFF.